Presented here are 20 T cell receptor beta chains from one specimen sequenced in a study of T-cell reconstitution after alpha-beta-depleted transplantation in children. This sample's TCRbeta library carried unique molecular identifier barcodes. TCRdb called the PCR reads again in MiXCR, with one record for every CDR3 protein. This table holds a few hundred thousand distinct CDR3 sequences, around 18% found once. The sequencing here drew on PBMCs from the stem cell graft donor, taken from the stem cell graft. These receptor sequences come from a human donor who donated a stem cell graft to a child with acute lymphoblastic leukemia.

For the CDR3, the DNA is TGTGCCAGCAGCTTAGCGGTACACACCGGGGAGCTGTTTTTT. Its protein product is CASSLAVHTGELFF. The chain links TRBV7-6 to TRBJ2-2; D unclear. V was trimmed by 0 bases and J by 3 bases, leaving 5 bases between them. The CDR3 consists of 14 residues. Germline assignment: CDR1 SGHVS and CDR2 FNYEAQ.

This clonotype was picked up a small number of times. The V gene is TRBV5-1, the J gene TRBJ1-1; D not certain. This CDR3 has 15 amino acids. Trimming left V 0 bases short and J 4 bases short, with 13 bases between. Germline CDR1 and CDR2: SGHRS and YFSETQ. CDR3 nucleotides: TGCGCCAGCAGCTTGGAGATGGAGTTGGGCACTGAAGCTTTCTTT. Translated: CASSLEMELGTEAFF.

This sequence joins TRBV13 and TRBJ1-2, with no clear D. The CDR3 has 13 amino acids. Per the germline V gene, CDR1 is PRHDT and CDR2 is FYEKMQ (reference sequence). Between the trimmed V and J ends, which lost 1 base and 8 bases, there was a span of 11 bases. This chain's CDR3 is CASSLVQVQGYTF. The CDR3 nucleotides read TGTGCCAGCAGCTTAGTTCAGGTTCAAGGCTACACCTTC.

The chain joins TRBV20-1 to TRBJ2-3; either TRBD1 or TRBD2 may fit D (6 bases each). Germline V gene data show CDR1 as DFQATT and CDR2 as SNEGSKA (reference sequence). This CDR3 spans 16 amino acids. Trimming removed 6 bases from V and 4 bases from J, with 23 bases in between. The chain's CDR3 is CSAPGPGVRGADTQYF. The CDR3 bases are TGCAGTGCCCCTGGCCCGGGAGTCAGGGGCGCAGATACGCAGTATTTT.

This clonotype was counted a few times. The chain is built from TRBV12-3 or TRBV12-4 and TRBJ1-5; D not certain. The CDR3 covers 15 residues. The V end lost 1 base, the J end lost 1 base, and 8 bases lay between the germline ends. CDR3 DNA: TGTGCCAGCAGTTTAGTAGGGTTGAGCAATCAGCCCCAGCATTTT. As protein: CASSLVGLSNQPQHF.

This rearrangement joins TRBV11-2 to TRBJ1-1, with 10 bases lining up with TRBD1. The CDR3 length is 16 residues. Losses at the gene ends were 4 bases for V and 5 bases for J; bases not matched to a gene: 10. The germline CDR1 and CDR2 sequences are SGHAT and FQNNGV. The CDR3 DNA is TGTGCCAGCAGCTCCATGATAGGGACAGGGGCGACTGAAGCTTTCTTT. It yields the protein CASSSMIGTGATEAFF.

This clonotype was seen repeatedly, ten times or more. This sequence joins TRBV5-5 and TRBJ2-3, with 10 bases fitting TRBD2. The CDR3 is 15 amino acids. Trimming cost V 2 bases and J 1 base; bases outside gene matches: 1. CDR1 and CDR2 (germline): SGHKS, YYEKEE (reference sequence). CDR3 nucleotides: TGTGCCAGCAGCTTTGGGACTAGCGGCACAGATACGCAGTATTTT. It yields the protein CASSFGTSGTDTQYF.

The chain uses TRBV10-3 and TRBJ2-7; a weak D match, TRBD1 (6 bases). Trimming stripped 5 bases from V and 1 base from J, with 12 bases between. The germline V gene encodes CDR1 ENHRY and CDR2 SYGVKD. The CDR3 length is 14 residues. Here the CDR3 reads CAISPTGLSYEQYF. The CDR3 region has the DNA TGTGCCATCAGTCCGACAGGTTTATCCTACGAGCAGTACTTC.

This clonotype was counted only a few times. CDR3 amino acids: CASSPGLGASYTF. The CDR3, as DNA: TGCGCCAGCAGCCCGGGTTTGGGGGCAAGCTACACCTTC. The chain uses TRBV5-1 and TRBJ1-2; a weak D match, TRBD1 (6 bases). CDR3 length: 13 residues. Trimming took 4 bases from V and 9 from J, leaving 16 bases between them. The germline V gene has CDR1 SGHRS and CDR2 YFSETQ. Variable domain in full (rest from reference TRBV5-1 and TRBJ1-2): KAGVTQTPRYLIKTRGQQVTLSCSPISGHRSVSWYQQTPGQGLQFLFEYFSETQRNKGNFPGRFSGRQFSNSRSEMNVSTLELGDSALYLCASSPGLGASYTFGSGTRLTVV.

The sample holds a few counts of this clonotype. The chain links TRBV12-3 or TRBV12-4 to TRBJ1-2, with TRBD1 matching over 8 bases. V dropped 8 bases and J dropped 3; count of bases not matched to a gene: 5. The CDR3 sequence is 13 residues long. The CDR3 sequence is CASAPGQDYGYTF. The CDR3 nucleotides are TGTGCCAGCGCACCGGGACAGGACTATGGCTACACCTTC.

The chain carries TRBV5-1 and TRBJ2-4; maybe TRBD2 (6 bases). The V gene's germline CDR1 is SGHRS and CDR2 YFSETQ. V was pared by 0 bases and J by 8 bases, with 15 bases between. This CDR3 has 15 residues. The CDR3 DNA reads TGCGCCAGCAGCTTGGGCCCGACTAGTAGGGACATTCAGTACTTC. This codes for CASSLGPTSRDIQYF. Together with reference TRBV5-1 and TRBJ2-4, the CDR3 gives the full variable domain: KAGVTQTPRYLIKTRGQQVTLSCSPISGHRSVSWYQQTPGQGLQFLFEYFSETQRNKGNFPGRFSGRQFSNSRSEMNVSTLELGDSALYLCASSLGPTSRDIQYFGAGTRLSVL.

This clonotype turned up a few times. The chain combines TRBV12-3 or TRBV12-4 with TRBJ1-1; D gene uncertain. The V end was cut by 8 bases, the J end by 1 base, with 20 bases between. The CDR3 loop spans 16 amino acids. CDR3 loop: CASLPASLTGNTEAFF. Here the CDR3 DNA reads TGTGCCAGCCTCCCGGCTTCACTTACCGGGAACACTGAAGCTTTCTTT.

At least ten counts were recorded for this clonotype. The chain combines TRBV27 with TRBJ2-7; D gene unclear. Germline V gene lookup returns CDR1 MNHEY and CDR2 SMNVEV (reference sequence). This CDR3 region has 9 residues. With 4 bases removed from V and 5 bases from J, the gap between germline ends came to 0 bases. The CDR3 loop reads CASSYEQYF. The CDR3, as DNA: TGTGCCAGCAGTTACGAGCAGTACTTC.

The rearrangement joins TRBV4-1 to TRBJ2-1; D is uncertain. Looked up from germline, CDR1 is MGHRA and CDR2 is YSYEKL. CDR3 length: 15 residues. With 0 bases removed from V and 3 bases from J, the gap between germline ends came to 9 bases. The CDR3 DNA reads TGCGCCAGCAGCCAAGATCGGCCCTTCTACAATGAGCAGTTCTTC. Protein: CASSQDRPFYNEQFF.

A note on this clonotype: One end of the junction is discordant with germline, which a read error may explain. J is TRBJ2-3 and V is TRBV7-8; D unclear. Germline CDR1 is SGHVS and CDR2 is FQNEAQ. The CDR3 sequence is 13 residues long. Written as DNA, the CDR3 is TGTGCCAGCAGCTTAGAATACACAAATACGCAGTATTTT. Protein: CASSLEYTNTQYF. Filled out from reference TRBV7-8 and TRBJ2-3, the complete variable domain reads GAGVSQSPRYKVAKRGQDVALRCDPISGHVSLFWYQQALGQGPEFLTYFQNEAQLDKSGLPSDRFFAERPEGSVSTLKIQRTQQEDSAVYLCASSLEYTNTQYFGPGTRLTVL.

This clonotype has a handful of counts. The chain links TRBV7-3 to TRBJ1-1; D might be TRBD1 (6 bases). Trimming stripped 4 bases from V and 6 bases from J, with 15 bases between. Germline lookup yields CDR1 SGHTA and CDR2 FQGTGA. The CDR3 extends over 14 amino acids. CDR3 sequence: CASSSFRGDPEAFF. Here the CDR3 DNA reads TGTGCCAGCAGCTCATTCAGGGGAGACCCTGAAGCTTTCTTT.

A few counts support this clonotype. This chain connects TRBV5-5 to TRBJ2-7; possibly TRBD2 for D (6 bases). V lost 1 base to trimming and J lost 3 bases, with 11 bases between them. From germline, CDR1 is SGHKS and CDR2 YYEKEE (reference sequence). This CDR3 region has 14 residues. Written as DNA, the CDR3 is TGTGCCAGCAGCTTGCTAGCGACCAACTACGAGCAGTACTTC. This translates into CASSLLATNYEQYF. The variable domain in full, completed from reference TRBV5-5 and TRBJ2-7, reads DAGVTQSPTHLIKTRGQQVTLRCSPISGHKSVSWYQQVLGQGPQFIFQYYEKEERGRGNFPDRFSARQFPNYSSELNVNALLLGDSALYLCASSLLATNYEQYFGPGTRLTVT.

This clonotype was seen a few times. V and J are TRBV6-5 and TRBJ1-2, with a tentative D call TRBD1 (5 bases). The length of the CDR3 is 13 residues. The germline CDR1 and CDR2 sequences are MNHEY and SVGAGI. V was shortened by 2 bases and J by 4 bases, with 8 bases between the two germline ends. For the CDR3, the DNA is TGTGCCAGCAGTTACGGGGACTCCTATGGCTACACCTTC. Protein product: CASSYGDSYGYTF.

This clonotype was detected only a few times. The rearrangement joins TRBV3-1 to TRBJ2-1, with D hard to call. The length of the CDR3 is 14 residues. Germline CDR1 reads LGHDT; CDR2 reads YNNKEL (reference sequence). Deletions cut 1 base from V and 3 bases from J, with 7 bases between. The CDR3 spells CASSQVYLYNEQFF. CDR3 DNA sequence: TGTGCCAGCAGCCAAGTGTACCTCTACAATGAGCAGTTCTTC.

This clonotype has just a few counts. V and J are TRBV7-9 and TRBJ1-2; D remains unclear. CDR1 is SEHNR and CDR2 is FQNEAQ in the germline V gene (reference sequence). The CDR3 runs to 14 residues. V was cut by 5 bases and J by 6 bases, with 16 bases left in between. The DNA for the CDR3 is TGTGCCAGCAGCACAAATCCGACATTCGATGGCTACACCTTC. It encodes CASSTNPTFDGYTF.